A selection of T cell receptor beta chains follows, all from one sample in a study of blood T cells in healthy people across ages. Using its own MiXCR run on the 5' RACE reads, TCRdb lists one record per CDR3 protein. The sample yields 1.5 million to 2 million distinct CDR3 sequences, 28% seen once. Sequenced input: blood. All receptors derive from a woman aged 25 to 39 in good health. The CDR3 runs from the conserved cysteine through the conserved F or W. Each record gives: D gene, J gene, clone size, V gene, CDR3 DNA, CDR3 protein. The D gene is left open where the match is weak. Clone size, where shown, is once, few, many, or a class for clones that have expanded.

d_gene: .
j_gene: TRBJ2-7
abundance: few
v_gene: TRBV14
CDR3nt: TGTGCCAGCAGCCAGCCTACAGGGTTCAATGAGCAGTACTTC
CDR3aa: CASSQPTGFNEQYF

d_gene: TRBD2
j_gene: TRBJ2-5
abundance: .
v_gene: TRBV20-1
CDR3nt: TGCAGTGCCTCCTTTAGCGGGGGAAAGACCCAGTACTTC
CDR3aa: CSASFSGGKTQYF

d_gene: .
j_gene: TRBJ1-1
abundance: .
v_gene: TRBV15
CDR3nt: TGTGCCACCAGCAGAGATTTAAAGGAGGGAAAGGCTGAAGCTTTCTTT
CDR3aa: CATSRDLKEGKAEAFF

d_gene: .
j_gene: TRBJ1-2
abundance: few
v_gene: TRBV12-3/TRBV12-4
CDR3nt: TGTGCCAGCAGAGAGACAGATCGCTATGGCTACACCTTC
CDR3aa: CASRETDRYGYTF

d_gene: TRBD2
j_gene: TRBJ2-1
abundance: .
v_gene: TRBV7-2
CDR3nt: TGTGCCAGCAGCTTAGTCAGGACTAGCGTTACTAAGCAGTTCTTC
CDR3aa: CASSLVRTSVTKQFF

d_gene: TRBD1
j_gene: TRBJ2-7
abundance: .
v_gene: TRBV30
CDR3nt: TGTGCCTGGGAAGGAAGGGACAGGTCCTACGAGCAGTACTTC
CDR3aa: CAWEGRDRSYEQYF

d_gene: .
j_gene: TRBJ2-1
abundance: .
v_gene: TRBV11-2
CDR3nt: TGTGCCAGCAGCTTAGATCTTGGGCCGAGCTCCTACAATGAGCAGTTCTTC
CDR3aa: CASSLDLGPSSYNEQFF

d_gene: .
j_gene: TRBJ2-7
abundance: few
v_gene: TRBV3-1
CDR3nt: TGTGCCAGCAGCCAGAGAGGCTACGGGGTCGAGCAGTACTTC
CDR3aa: CASSQRGYGVEQYF

d_gene: .
j_gene: TRBJ2-7
abundance: few
v_gene: TRBV9
CDR3nt: TGTGCCAGCAGTCACGGGGGCCCCGAGCAGTACTTC
CDR3aa: CASSHGGPEQYF

d_gene: TRBD1
j_gene: TRBJ2-3
abundance: many
v_gene: TRBV7-9
CDR3nt: TGTGCCAGCAGCTTAGATCGACAGGGGGAAGATACGCAGTATTTT
CDR3aa: CASSLDRQGEDTQYF

d_gene: .
j_gene: TRBJ2-3
abundance: .
v_gene: TRBV20-1
CDR3nt: TGCAGTGCTAGTATGCCAGGGGTTAGCGCAGATACGCAGTATTTT
CDR3aa: CSASMPGVSADTQYF

d_gene: .
j_gene: TRBJ2-7
abundance: many
v_gene: TRBV12-5
CDR3nt: TGTGCTAGTGCCGAACGCTACGAGCAGTACTTC
CDR3aa: CASAERYEQYF

d_gene: TRBD1
j_gene: TRBJ1-1
abundance: .
v_gene: TRBV12-3/TRBV12-4
CDR3nt: TGTGCCAGCAGTTTACCAGGGACAGGGCGGACTGAAGCTTTCTTT
CDR3aa: CASSLPGTGRTEAFF

d_gene: .
j_gene: TRBJ2-7
abundance: .
v_gene: TRBV24-1
CDR3nt: TGTGCCACCAGTGACCCACTCGACAGAAATGAGCAGTACTTC
CDR3aa: CATSDPLDRNEQYF

d_gene: TRBD2
j_gene: TRBJ2-3
abundance: few
v_gene: TRBV29-1
CDR3nt: TGCAGCGGTGCTGCGGGGGTGAGGGCAGATACGCAGTATTTT
CDR3aa: CSGAAGVRADTQYF

d_gene: .
j_gene: TRBJ2-7
abundance: few
v_gene: TRBV5-5
CDR3nt: TGTGCCAGCAGCTTGGGGGCACTGGGGGTCAGCTCCTACGAGCAGTACTTC
CDR3aa: CASSLGALGVSSYEQYF

d_gene: .
j_gene: TRBJ1-5
abundance: .
v_gene: TRBV29-1
CDR3nt: TGCAGCGCCCGGACTGGGGAAGGGCCCCAGCATTTT
CDR3aa: CSARTGEGPQHF

d_gene: .
j_gene: TRBJ2-7
abundance: few
v_gene: TRBV7-9
CDR3nt: TGTACCAGCAGCCTGACAGATTCCTACGAGCAGTACTTC
CDR3aa: CTSSLTDSYEQYF

d_gene: .
j_gene: TRBJ2-3
abundance: .
v_gene: TRBV12-3/TRBV12-4
CDR3nt: TGTGCCGGCAGTTTAGGCGCAGATACGCAGTATTTT
CDR3aa: CAGSLGADTQYF

d_gene: .
j_gene: TRBJ1-6
abundance: few
v_gene: TRBV12-3/TRBV12-4
CDR3nt: TGTGCCAGCAGTTTGGACAGATCCTATAATTCACCCCTCCACTTT
CDR3aa: CASSLDRSYNSPLHF

d_gene: TRBD2
j_gene: TRBJ2-1
abundance: .
v_gene: TRBV29-1
CDR3nt: TGCAGCGTTGAAAGTAGCGGGAGGGCCCCCTACAATGAGCGGTTCTTC
CDR3aa: CSVESSGRAPYNERFF

d_gene: .
j_gene: TRBJ1-2
abundance: .
v_gene: TRBV20-1
CDR3nt: TGCAGTGCTAGAGCCTCGGGCTACACCTTC
CDR3aa: CSARASGYTF

d_gene: TRBD2
j_gene: TRBJ2-1
abundance: .
v_gene: TRBV20-1
CDR3nt: TGCAGTGCGATAGCGCGCGGGAGACGCGACAATGAGCAGTTCTTC
CDR3aa: CSAIARGRRDNEQFF

d_gene: TRBD1
j_gene: TRBJ2-1
abundance: .
v_gene: TRBV5-1
CDR3nt: TGCGCCAGCAAACAAGAGAGACAGGGCCACAATGAGCAGTTCTTC
CDR3aa: CASKQERQGHNEQFF

d_gene: TRBD2
j_gene: TRBJ2-1
abundance: once
v_gene: TRBV5-1
CDR3nt: TGCGCCAGCAGCGTTCTCTCCGCGGGGGTTAACGAGCAGTTCTTC
CDR3aa: CASSVLSAGVNEQFF

d_gene: .
j_gene: TRBJ1-6
abundance: few
v_gene: TRBV6-5
CDR3nt: TGTGCCAGCAGCCGACCCGGTTCACCCCTCCACTTT
CDR3aa: CASSRPGSPLHF

d_gene: .
j_gene: TRBJ2-1
abundance: few
v_gene: TRBV5-1
CDR3nt: TGCGCCAGCAGCTTATCCCCCCCGGAAAATGAGCAGTTCTTC
CDR3aa: CASSLSPPENEQFF

d_gene: .
j_gene: TRBJ2-7
abundance: .
v_gene: TRBV27
CDR3nt: TGTGCCAGCAATTTCGCGGAGGGTACCTACGAGCAGTACTTC
CDR3aa: CASNFAEGTYEQYF

d_gene: .
j_gene: TRBJ1-2
abundance: .
v_gene: TRBV28
CDR3nt: TGTGCCAGCAATGGGGCGTTCTATGGCTACACCTTC
CDR3aa: CASNGAFYGYTF

d_gene: .
j_gene: TRBJ2-3
abundance: .
v_gene: TRBV7-4
CDR3nt: TGTGCCAGCGGACGCCCCCCCGCTGACTCCAACCCGGGCGCAGATACGCAGTATTTT
CDR3aa: CASGRPPADSNPGADTQYF

d_gene: TRBD2
j_gene: TRBJ2-3
abundance: .
v_gene: TRBV3-1
CDR3nt: TGTGCCAGCAGCGACTCACGTTCTAGCGGGAGATCGACAGATACGCAGTATTTT
CDR3aa: CASSDSRSSGRSTDTQYF

d_gene: .
j_gene: TRBJ2-6
abundance: many
v_gene: TRBV27
CDR3nt: TGTGCCAGCCCCCCGGTTAGTGGGGCCAACGTCCTGACTTTC
CDR3aa: CASPPVSGANVLTF

d_gene: TRBD1
j_gene: TRBJ2-7
abundance: few
v_gene: TRBV7-9
CDR3nt: TGTGCCAGCAGCCTCCGCCCGGGACAGGGAGGTTACGAGCAGTACTTC
CDR3aa: CASSLRPGQGGYEQYF

d_gene: .
j_gene: TRBJ1-6
abundance: .
v_gene: TRBV7-6
CDR3nt: TGTGCCAGCAGCCAGGGTAGCAAGAAATATAATTCACCCCTCCACTTT
CDR3aa: CASSQGSKKYNSPLHF

d_gene: .
j_gene: TRBJ2-1
abundance: few
v_gene: TRBV4-1
CDR3nt: TGCGCCAGCAGCCAAGATCGTCTGGGGGATTACAGTGAGCAGTTCTTC
CDR3aa: CASSQDRLGDYSEQFF

d_gene: .
j_gene: TRBJ1-1
abundance: .
v_gene: TRBV7-2
CDR3nt: TGTGCCAGCAGCCCCGGGGGCGATATGAGCACTGAAGCTTTCTTT
CDR3aa: CASSPGGDMSTEAFF

d_gene: .
j_gene: TRBJ1-1
abundance: .
v_gene: TRBV6-5
CDR3nt: TGTGCCAGCAGTTACCTAGCCATAGGACGCACTGAAGCTTTCTTT
CDR3aa: CASSYLAIGRTEAFF

d_gene: .
j_gene: TRBJ1-4
abundance: once
v_gene: TRBV19
CDR3nt: TGTGCCAGTAGTATGGAGGGCTATAATGAAAAACTGTTTTTT
CDR3aa: CASSMEGYNEKLFF

d_gene: .
j_gene: TRBJ1-2
abundance: .
v_gene: TRBV10-3
CDR3nt: TGTGCCATCAGGGACCTTTCTTGGACCGGCTACACCTTC
CDR3aa: CAIRDLSWTGYTF

d_gene: TRBD2
j_gene: TRBJ2-4
abundance: .
v_gene: TRBV19
CDR3nt: TGTGCCAGTAGTCTCGGGACTACGGTCCCTGCCAAAAACATTCAGTACTTC
CDR3aa: CASSLGTTVPAKNIQYF

d_gene: TRBD1
j_gene: TRBJ2-7
abundance: many
v_gene: TRBV3-1
CDR3nt: TGTGCCAGCAGCCAAGTGGGAGCTTGGACAGGGTACGAGCAGTACTTC
CDR3aa: CASSQVGAWTGYEQYF

d_gene: TRBD2
j_gene: TRBJ2-4
abundance: .
v_gene: TRBV6-5
CDR3nt: TGTGCCAGCAGTTACCAAGGAACCGGGACTAGATTTAGTGAGCAGTACTTC
CDR3aa: CASSYQGTGTRFSEQYF

d_gene: TRBD1
j_gene: TRBJ2-7
abundance: .
v_gene: TRBV7-9
CDR3nt: TGTGCTAGCACCCCTTTTCCAGGGGGTTCCGACGAGCAGTACTTC
CDR3aa: CASTPFPGGSDEQYF

d_gene: TRBD2
j_gene: TRBJ2-2
abundance: .
v_gene: TRBV20-1
CDR3nt: TGCAGTGCTAGACGGGCTAGCGGGGGGGCCGGCACCGGGGAGCTGTTTTTT
CDR3aa: CSARRASGGAGTGELFF

d_gene: .
j_gene: TRBJ2-2
abundance: .
v_gene: TRBV7-3
CDR3nt: TGTGCCAGCGGCGTCGGGGACACCGGGGAGCTGTTTTTT
CDR3aa: CASGVGDTGELFF

d_gene: TRBD1
j_gene: TRBJ1-2
abundance: many
v_gene: TRBV28
CDR3nt: TGTGCCAGCAGGAGGGACAGCATTAACTATGGCTACACCTTC
CDR3aa: CASRRDSINYGYTF

d_gene: TRBD2
j_gene: TRBJ2-7
abundance: .
v_gene: TRBV6-5
CDR3nt: TGTGCCAGCAGAAAGACTAGCGGGACCTCCTACGAGCAGTACTTC
CDR3aa: CASRKTSGTSYEQYF

d_gene: TRBD2
j_gene: TRBJ2-7
abundance: many
v_gene: TRBV18
CDR3nt: TGTGCCAGCTCACCACTAGGACGGGGAGGGCAGTTTTACGAGCAGTACTTC
CDR3aa: CASSPLGRGGQFYEQYF

d_gene: .
j_gene: TRBJ1-5
abundance: few
v_gene: TRBV5-1
CDR3nt: TGCGCCAGCAGCTTGAACTCGGGGGACGGACAGCCCCAGCATTTT
CDR3aa: CASSLNSGDGQPQHF

d_gene: .
j_gene: TRBJ1-1
abundance: few
v_gene: TRBV5-5
CDR3nt: TGTGCCAGCAGCGAAGCAACCTTGGCTTTCTTT
CDR3aa: CASSEATLAFF

d_gene: .
j_gene: TRBJ1-2
abundance: .
v_gene: TRBV6-1
CDR3nt: TGTGCCAGCAACGAAGGGGCCCAAGCTAACTATGGCTACACCTTC
CDR3aa: CASNEGAQANYGYTF

d_gene: TRBD2
j_gene: TRBJ2-1
abundance: few
v_gene: TRBV3-1
CDR3nt: TGTGCCAGCAGCCAAGCGGTGGGACTAGCGGGAATTGAGCAGTTCTTC
CDR3aa: CASSQAVGLAGIEQFF

d_gene: TRBD2
j_gene: TRBJ2-7
abundance: many
v_gene: TRBV5-1
CDR3nt: TGCGCCAGCAGCTGGGGGGAGAGAGCGGGGGTCTCCTACGAGCAGTACTTC
CDR3aa: CASSWGERAGVSYEQYF

d_gene: TRBD1
j_gene: TRBJ1-3
abundance: few
v_gene: TRBV5-5
CDR3nt: TGTGCCAGCAGTCCTGGGGCTACAGGGGAGGGAGACACCATATATTTT
CDR3aa: CASSPGATGEGDTIYF

d_gene: .
j_gene: TRBJ1-2
abundance: .
v_gene: TRBV7-8
CDR3nt: TGTGCCGCGGGGGACACCTCTAACTATGGCTACACCTTC
CDR3aa: CAAGDTSNYGYTF

d_gene: TRBD1
j_gene: TRBJ2-7
abundance: .
v_gene: TRBV27
CDR3nt: TGTGCCAGCAGGGGGGCAGGGGGCTTGAGGGAGCAGTACTTC
CDR3aa: CASRGAGGLREQYF

d_gene: TRBD2
j_gene: TRBJ2-3
abundance: .
v_gene: TRBV5-1
CDR3nt: TGCGCCAGCAGCGTAACTGCTAGCGGGTCTAGCACAGATACGCAGTATTTT
CDR3aa: CASSVTASGSSTDTQYF

d_gene: TRBD2
j_gene: TRBJ2-5
abundance: .
v_gene: TRBV3-1
CDR3nt: TGTGCCAGCAGCCCGGGGACTAGCGGGCCCCTCTGGGAGACCCAGTACTTC
CDR3aa: CASSPGTSGPLWETQYF